The 9 T cell receptor beta chains reported below all come from one sample, sequenced in a study of blood T cell repertoires in COVID-19. TCRdb's table, derived via immunoSEQ multiplex PCR, lists solely in-frame clones and lacks some. There are a few hundred thousand clones in the sample; over 85% occur only once, and 0.75% to 0.85% lies in the top ten. Source material: peripheral blood. These receptors were collected from a man aged 18 to 29 with COVID-19, enrolled during active disease.

V usage is TRBV2 and J usage is TRBJ2-5; maybe TRBD1 (6 bases). The V and J ends lost 5 bases and 2 bases respectively, with 9 bases between them. The germline gives CDR1 SNHLY, CDR2 FYNNEI. The CDR3 is made up of 13 amino acids. In DNA, the CDR3 is TGTGCCAGCAGTACAGGGTATCAAGAGACCCAGTACTTC. It encodes CASSTGYQETQYF.

This sequence joins TRBV5-8 and TRBJ1-6; TRBD1 aligns across 10 bases. Losses at the gene ends were 4 bases for V and 6 bases for J; bases not matched to a gene: 4. The CDR3 extends over 15 amino acids. CDR1 is SGHTS, CDR2 YDEGEE, per germline. CDR3 coding DNA: TGTGCCAGCAGCCTGGGACAGGGGTTTAATTCACCCCTCCACTTT. Translated, it gives CASSLGQGFNSPLHF.

The chain joins TRBV3-1 (or the pseudogene TRBV3-2) to TRBJ1-6; D uncertain. V dropped 0 bases and J dropped 11 bases, with 8 bases sitting between them. Germline loops: CDR1 LGHDT, CDR2 YNNKEL (reference sequence). The CDR3 covers 13 residues. The CDR3 reads CASSQDRRAPLHF. The CDR3 DNA sequence: TGTGCCAGCAGCCAAGATAGGAGGGCACCCCTCCACTTT.

The chain is built from TRBV7-7 and TRBJ1-3; 8 bases fit TRBD1. The CDR3 contains 15 residues. Germline loops: CDR1 SSHAT, CDR2 FNYEAQ (reference sequence). Trimming at V came to 5 bases and at J to 2 bases, leaving 5 bases not matched to a gene. The CDR3 DNA sequence: TGTGCCAGCAGCCCGGGGACAGGAACTGGAAACACCATATATTTT. Translating it yields CASSPGTGTGNTIYF.

The chain uses TRBV6-5 and TRBJ2-5; 8 bases line up with TRBD2. CDR3 length equals 15 residues. CDR1 is MNHEY and CDR2 is SVGAGI in the germline V gene. V shed 6 bases and J 4 bases; nucleotides not matched to a gene: 10. CDR3 DNA sequence: TGTGCCAGCAGGTATAGGCGGGGGGTTGGAGAGACCCAGTACTTC. This gives the protein CASRYRRGVGETQYF.

The chain joins TRBV24-1 to TRBJ1-5; D not certain. The CDR3 length is 14 residues. Trimming took off 4 bases at V and 1 base at J, with 7 bases between the two ends. Germline V CDR1 and CDR2: KGHDR, SFDVKD. DNA for the CDR3: TGTGCCACCAGTGACACAGTGAGCAATCAGCCCCAGCATTTT. Translated: CATSDTVSNQPQHF.

The rearrangement uses TRBV19 and TRBJ2-4; a possible D gene is TRBD1 (5 bases). The CDR3 consists of 14 residues. V gave up 7 bases and J gave up 3 bases, with 13 bases separating them. Germline CDR1 and CDR2: LNHDA and SQIVND (reference sequence). CDR3 sequence (DNA): TGTGCCAGTAATGTAAGGGGCGGCAAAAACATTCAGTACTTC. Its protein is CASNVRGGKNIQYF.

The chain combines TRBV11-3 with TRBJ2-1, with TRBD2 identical over 8 bases. CDR3 length: 16 amino acids. The J segment lost 7 bases and the V segment lost 1 base, leaving 9 bases of the junction unmatched. Germline values: CDR1 SGHNT, CDR2 YENEEA. The CDR3 DNA sequence: TGTGCCAGCAGCTTAGCCTCCGGGACTAGGAATAATGAGCAGTTCTTC. Translation gives CASSLASGTRNNEQFF.

V is TRBV11-3 and J is TRBJ2-2, with D possibly TRBD2 on 6 matching bases. Per germline, CDR1 SGHNT and CDR2 YENEEA. This CDR3 region has 14 residues. Trimming shortened V by 5 bases and J by 4 bases, and 11 bases separated the two germline ends. CDR3 sequence (DNA): TGTGCCAGCAGCCCGACTAGATCCACCGGGGAGCTGTTTTTT. Its protein is CASSPTRSTGELFF.